This T cell receptor (beta chain) is drawn from a study of cytomegalovirus exposure and HLA in healthy donors (dated by TCRdb to about 2017). At the level of the whole study: In an earlier analysis of roughly 500 of the donors, about 260 Gb of sequence data and approximately 100 million unique TCR beta sequences from 180 million or so T cells were reported. Rather than drawing on any new phenotypic data, the later analysis identified candidate immune exposures from TCR beta sequences and the way those sequences occurred across donors. All discovery cohort repertoires had been generated on a single sequencing platform. About 310 gigabases of sequencing data and approximately 93 million unique TCR sequences were included in an early release covering roughly 700 HLA-typed donors. A few DR-DQ haplotypes were treated as single units for association and clustering because of strong linkage in the cohort. Donor age, sex, ethnicity and CMV serostatus were compiled together with the repertoire data. The number of donors typed differed by locus, with roughly 629-640 for A, B, C, DRB1 and DQB1, 522 for DQA1, 606 for DPA1, and approximately 470 for DPB1. A separate validation cohort of approximately 130 different subjects was used in addition to the roughly 620-subject first cohort. A later genetic analysis took genome-wide SNP genotypes for about 55% of the 666 donors and used that subset as a discovery cohort. To predict cytomegalovirus infection status, the study combined high-throughput TCR immunosequencing, statistical association of individual TCRs with disease status, and machine learning. Across approximately 400 genotyped donors of the cohort, an average of approximately 220,000 unique TCR beta nucleotide sequences per donor were sequenced, and roughly 17% of those sequences were non-productive. An earlier analysis of 500 to 750 of the donors applied high-throughput TCR beta sequencing to assess whether each TCR beta V gene segment acted as functional or pseudogenic. Of the approximately 400 genotyped donors, roughly 85% fell in the genetic ancestry cluster associated with self-reported Caucasian donors. The study was designed to test whether signatures of past pathogen exposure could be identified by cataloging public T cell receptors. In a later analysis, previously published TCR beta repertoires from about 670 donors were re-analyzed and high-resolution HLA genotyping was added so that TCR occurrence patterns could be studied. HLA typing included class I and class II loci at four-digit resolution. Using immunosequencing, the study profiled T cell repertoires from 666 subjects and related those repertoires to cytomegalovirus serostatus. Results and caveats for the whole study, not just this receptor: According to a later analysis, TCR association rates differed among HLA loci, with DRB1 alleles showing the most associated TCRs and HLA-C alleles showing the fewest. A further reported finding was that TCR beta sequences accurately predicted the HLA-A and HLA-B alleles for most subjects in the first cohort. A cluster of highly shared sequence variants was judged likely to represent a technical artifact of the sequencing pipeline. The 87-base-pair reads could not distinguish some IMGT-functional V segments, including TRBV6-2 and TRBV6-3, so those segments were excluded. An association between a missense DCLRE1C variant and V-gene and J-gene trimming of TCR beta chains was found in a later genetic analysis and replicated in an independent cohort. Specific HLA alleles were associated with over 15,000 TCR beta sequences at a false discovery rate of 0.05 in a later analysis. While some public TCRs were present in many individuals, most TCR sequences turned up only very rarely across donors. A later genetic analysis reported fewer N-insertions in productive TCRs among donors in an Asian-associated ancestry cluster than the roughly 620-donor mean. Because counts were too low, around 18 rarely observed V segments, including chromosome 9 orphons, were left out of the earlier analysis of 500 to 650 of the donors. The classifier was reported to diagnose cytomegalovirus status with high specificity and sensitivity in both the original cohort and the validation cohort. The authors suggested that the approach could potentially be generalized to other disease states and immunological phenotypes. According to a later analysis, most CMV-associated TCR beta chains appeared to be HLA-restricted, and the HLA associations seemed to be driven largely by CMV exposure. Linkage disequilibrium might explain the correlated functional status among segregating V segments, but an unknown experimental factor could not be ruled out. In an earlier analysis of around 600 of the donors, most TCR beta V segments appeared in productive rearrangements about 87% or about 30% of the time, broadly matching IMGT annotations. HLA typing was unavailable for some donors at each locus, so association tests used only the typed subset. Immune exposure information for the cohort was limited to CMV serostatus. In vitro tests confirmed that a few of the cytomegalovirus-associated TCR beta chains recognize cytomegalovirus antigens. The study listed 150 to 200 TCR beta chains as associated with cytomegalovirus. The cohort was sequenced for TCR beta chains only, and without alpha or paired-chain data the features that could be detected were limited. Sequencing depth was assumed to be roughly uniform across donors in the presence/absence analyses, though that assumption may not hold. A later analysis reported that several top co-occurrence clusters appeared linked to parvovirus B19, influenza, CMV and Epstein-Barr virus. When HLA alleles, especially DR and DQ, strongly co-occurred, TCR associations were difficult to assign to individual alleles. In a later analysis, HLA-associated TCR beta chains showed more clonal expansion and lower generation probabilities than non-associated chains that were equally common.

Ends trimmed: V by 0 bases, J by 7 bases; bases unmatched to a gene: 1. In the germline V gene, CDR1 corresponds to MGHDK and CDR2 to SYGVNS. From its cysteine to its phenylalanine, the CDR3 spans 13 amino acids. The read is trimmed to its CDR3 DNA, 39 bases read in frame from base 1. Library method: the immunoSEQ multiplex PCR assay. For the multiplex PCR, a mixture combining 60 forward primers for TCR Vbeta segments and 13 reverse primers for TCR Jbeta segments was used. A multiplex PCR assay on genomic DNA amplified the CDR3 region of rearranged TCR beta genes. The Illumina HiSeq System was used to sequence the amplified TCR beta libraries as 87-base-pair reads. In the source study's methods: Across the 500 to 850 repertoires, a later analysis counted 78 million or so unique TCR beta chains, roughly 11 million of which were shared by at least two donors. To remove PCR and sequencing errors, raw reads were error-corrected and collapsed into unique sequences using a nearest-neighbor algorithm that merged closely related sequences. V, D and J gene segments were assigned by aligning CDR3 sequences to IMGT reference sequences. For a sequence to be retained, at least a six-nucleotide match to both a V gene segment and a J gene segment was required. Rearrangements were classified as productive when the CDR3 lacked stop codons and remained in frame with V and J, and all other rearrangements were classified as non-productive. CDR3 was defined by IMGT convention, running from the second conserved V-encoded cysteine to the conserved J-encoded phenylalanine. In an earlier analysis of around 540 of the donors, sequences lacking an unambiguous match to a single V gene segment were excluded. In an earlier analysis of 587 of the donors, a V segment was called functional when productive rearrangements were above 56.7%, and segregating when the standard deviation between donors exceeded 5%. A statistical classification framework was built to diagnose cytomegalovirus status from the catalog of TCR beta chain sequences. V and J gene assignment, in a later analysis, came from comparing TCR nucleotide sequences with IMGT/GENE-DB human TR gene sequences. Using the TCRdist pipeline, a later analysis assigned CDR3 sequences along with most-parsimonious VDJ recombination scenarios. In a later analysis, each TCR beta chain was defined by its CDR3 amino acid sequence together with its V-gene family, and reads without a unique V-gene family were excluded. In a later analysis, a few hundred highly shared, low-generation-probability nucleotide sequences were removed to address suspected cross-contamination and a sequencing artifact. In a later analysis, a clonal expansion index was calculated for each public chain from normalized within-repertoire ranks of inferred template counts. Generation probabilities in a later analysis came from a VDJ recombination model fitted to out-of-frame rearrangements, and those results were checked against IGoR. Hypergeometric tests were used in a later analysis to score TCR-TCR, TCR-HLA and TCR-CMV co-occurrence, with a repertoire-size bias correction applied to the TCR pairs. To estimate false discovery rates, a later analysis permuted the HLA or CMV assignments 20 times. In a later analysis, co-occurring TCRs were grouped using DBSCAN, and TCRdist sequence similarity was added for clustering within HLA-allele-positive subsets. Repertoires with fewer than 30,000 or more than 120,000 public chains were left out of co-occurrence clustering, as were four to six repertoires with anomalous nucleotide sharing. TCRdb carries this immuneACCESS record with in-frame sequences only. Its versions omit some clonotypes, under half of them owing to an unresolved V gene in the studies checked, with the rest unexplained. That table is the source of V, J and clone size, and D and trimming were worked out from the DNA. The sample table on file contains 85,000 to 110,000 clones. The top ten hold approximately 3.5% of the sample.

The cohort was made up of about 610 healthy bone marrow donors. Cohort members were all nominally healthy when sampled, although unrecorded immune exposures were likely present. The donor was CMV seronegative and was included in the group of about 400 seronegative cohort members. A peripheral blood sample was provided by each donor, and peripheral blood mononuclear cells were used for TCR beta sequencing. The Qiagen DNeasy Blood Extraction Kit was used to extract genomic DNA from the blood cell samples. As for this clone: It lacks a known antigen.

Sequencing used PBMCs. The receptor chain draws on TRBV25-1 and TRBJ1-2; 8 central bases correspond to TRBD1. This receptor was taken from a man in his forties in good health and CMV-seronegative. The DNA is TGTGCCAGCAGTGAATATACAGGGGGTGGCTACACCTTC. Its coded protein is CASSEYTGGGYTF.